This TCR beta chain came from a study of CD8+CD57+ T cells in acquired aplastic anemia. Study at large: Sorted CD4+ and CD8+ cells gave an average of around 3 ug of DNA. Broader study findings: Twenty-nine CD8+ CDR3 sequences were shared between patients and controls.

Germline V gene sequence: CDR1 SQVTM, CDR2 ANQGSEA. The CDR3 consists of 12 residues. Losses at the gene ends were 6 bases for V and 7 bases for J; bases not matched to a gene: 5. Comments on this clonotype: The antigen is unknown.

Sequencing involved patients with CD8+CD57+ cell expansion previously shown by flow cytometry. Genomic DNA, serving as template, underwent TCR beta VDJ and CDR3 profiling. TCRdb processed the reads anew with MiXCR; each CDR3 protein has one entry. The sample yields hundreds of thousands of distinct CDR3 sequences, around 32% seen once. The clonotype originates from a human donor with aplastic anemia. Specimen: sorted CD4+, CD8+, or CD8+CD57+ T cells (not recorded which) from PBMCs. This chain connects TRBV29-1 to TRBJ2-4; TRBD1 agrees at 8 bases. CDR3 in amino acids: CSVVTGANIQYF. CDR3 nucleotides: TGCAGCGTAGTGACAGGGGCGAACATTCAGTACTTC.